The rows below give T cell receptor beta chains drawn from one sample of a study of cytomegalovirus exposure and HLA in healthy donors. Clones were sequenced by immunoSEQ multiplex PCR, and TCRdb holds only the in-frame ones, with some missing. The sample shows 130,000 or so clones, roughly 8.3% of them seen only once. Material: PBMCs. Source of these receptors: a man in his forties in good health and CMV-seronegative. CDR3s include the opening cysteine and the closing phenylalanine or tryptophan. D genes are given only for firm matches. Clone size, where shown, is once, few, many, or a class for clones that have expanded.

CDR3 DNA: TGTGCCAGCAGCGTAGGAGCGAGCGGGGGGCATAGCGAGCAGTACTTC
CDR3 protein: CASSVGASGGHSEQYF
clone size: few
J gene: TRBJ2-7
D gene: TRBD2
V gene: TRBV9

CDR3 DNA: TGTGCCAGCAGTTTAGTACCGGGAGTAATATACGAGCAGTACTTC
CDR3 protein: CASSLVPGVIYEQYF
clone size: few
J gene: TRBJ2-7
D gene: .
V gene: TRBV28

CDR3 DNA: TGTGCCAGCAGCTTAGCTGGGACATATGAGCAGTACTTC
CDR3 protein: CASSLAGTYEQYF
clone size: few
J gene: TRBJ2-7
D gene: .
V gene: TRBV7-9

CDR3 DNA: TGCAGCGTACGACAGGCCTCCTACGAGCAGTACTTC
CDR3 protein: CSVRQASYEQYF
clone size: .
J gene: TRBJ2-7
D gene: .
V gene: TRBV29-1

CDR3 DNA: TGTGCCAGCAGCCACTTACAGGGAGCGCAGCCCCAGCATTTT
CDR3 protein: CASSHLQGAQPQHF
clone size: .
J gene: TRBJ1-5
D gene: .
V gene: TRBV4-2

CDR3 DNA: TGTGCCAGCAAATTAACAAGGACTAGCTCGCGCGAGCAGTACTTC
CDR3 protein: CASKLTRTSSREQYF
clone size: .
J gene: TRBJ2-7
D gene: TRBD2
V gene: TRBV6-5

CDR3 DNA: TGTGCCAGTAGTCCCTGGGACAGAGGGACTAGCGGGGGGGCCTCTGAAGATACGCAGTATTTT
CDR3 protein: CASSPWDRGTSGGASEDTQYF
clone size: few
J gene: TRBJ2-3
D gene: TRBD2
V gene: TRBV19

CDR3 DNA: TGTGCCAGCAGTTACAGGGGATTCCATGAAAAACTGTTTTTT
CDR3 protein: CASSYRGFHEKLFF
clone size: few
J gene: TRBJ1-4
D gene: .
V gene: TRBV6-5

CDR3 DNA: TGTGCCAGCAGCTATTTGGGGCAGGCCTATGGCTACACCTTC
CDR3 protein: CASSYLGQAYGYTF
clone size: .
J gene: TRBJ1-2
D gene: .
V gene: TRBV5-6

CDR3 DNA: TGTGCCAGCAGCTTAGCTAGAATGAGCAATCAGCCCCAGCATTTT
CDR3 protein: CASSLARMSNQPQHF
clone size: few
J gene: TRBJ1-5
D gene: .
V gene: TRBV7-2

CDR3 DNA: TGTGCCAGCAGCGGTAGTAGCGGGGGGTACAATGAGCAGTTCTTC
CDR3 protein: CASSGSSGGYNEQFF
clone size: few
J gene: TRBJ2-1
D gene: TRBD2
V gene: TRBV9

CDR3 DNA: TGTGCCAGCAAGGGGGACAATGAGCAGTTCTTC
CDR3 protein: CASKGDNEQFF
clone size: .
J gene: TRBJ2-1
D gene: .
V gene: TRBV25-1

CDR3 DNA: TGCGCCAGCAGCTTGTCAGGGGGGAACACTGAAGCTTTCTTT
CDR3 protein: CASSLSGGNTEAFF
clone size: many
J gene: TRBJ1-1
D gene: TRBD1
V gene: TRBV5-1

CDR3 DNA: TGCGCCAGCAGCTTGGAAGGGGGCAACACTGAAGCTTTCTTT
CDR3 protein: CASSLEGGNTEAFF
clone size: .
J gene: TRBJ1-1
D gene: TRBD1
V gene: TRBV5-1

CDR3 DNA: TGTGCCAGCAGCCAACAGGGTTTGAGGGGCGAGCAGTACTTC
CDR3 protein: CASSQQGLRGEQYF
clone size: .
J gene: TRBJ2-7
D gene: .
V gene: TRBV7-9

CDR3 DNA: TGTGCCAGCAGCTTGAGGAGGAACACTGAAGCTTTCTTT
CDR3 protein: CASSLRRNTEAFF
clone size: .
J gene: TRBJ1-1
D gene: .
V gene: TRBV5-6

CDR3 DNA: TGCGCCAGCAGCCAGGGACAGGCGAACACCGGGGAGCTGTTTTTT
CDR3 protein: CASSQGQANTGELFF
clone size: few
J gene: TRBJ2-2
D gene: TRBD1
V gene: TRBV5-1

CDR3 DNA: TGTGCCAGCAAATCTGGACAGGGGGTTGTTAGCAATCAGCCCCAGCATTTT
CDR3 protein: CASKSGQGVVSNQPQHF
clone size: .
J gene: TRBJ1-5
D gene: TRBD1
V gene: TRBV19

CDR3 DNA: TGTGCCAGCAGTGTTCGGACTAGCGGGGGTGAGACCCAGTACTTC
CDR3 protein: CASSVRTSGGETQYF
clone size: few
J gene: TRBJ2-5
D gene: TRBD2
V gene: TRBV6-1

CDR3 DNA: TGTGCCAGCAGAGATTATTCCGGGACTAGGAAAGGCGATGAGCAGTTCTTC
CDR3 protein: CASRDYSGTRKGDEQFF
clone size: .
J gene: TRBJ2-1
D gene: TRBD2
V gene: TRBV2

CDR3 DNA: TGTGCCAGCAGCTCATCTCCACAGGTCGAACCCACCGGGGAGCTGTTTTTT
CDR3 protein: CASSSSPQVEPTGELFF
clone size: few
J gene: TRBJ2-2
D gene: .
V gene: TRBV7-7

CDR3 DNA: TGTGCCAGCACCCCGGGAGGGGGGGAGCAGTTCTTC
CDR3 protein: CASTPGGGEQFF
clone size: few
J gene: TRBJ2-1
D gene: TRBD2
V gene: TRBV6-6

CDR3 DNA: TGTGCCAGCTCACCACCAGTGGAGGGCAAATACTACAATGAGCAGTTCTTC
CDR3 protein: CASSPPVEGKYYNEQFF
clone size: few
J gene: TRBJ2-1
D gene: .
V gene: TRBV18

CDR3 DNA: TGTGCCAGCAGCTTAGGGACAGGGTCCTACGAGCAGTACTTC
CDR3 protein: CASSLGTGSYEQYF
clone size: few
J gene: TRBJ2-7
D gene: TRBD1
V gene: TRBV11-2

CDR3 DNA: TGTGCCAGCAGTTACAGTAGTACCTACTCTGGAAACACCATATATTTT
CDR3 protein: CASSYSSTYSGNTIYF
clone size: .
J gene: TRBJ1-3
D gene: .
V gene: TRBV6-5

CDR3 DNA: TGTGCCAGCAGTCCGACAGGGTCTCAGCCCCAGCATTTT
CDR3 protein: CASSPTGSQPQHF
clone size: few
J gene: TRBJ1-5
D gene: TRBD1
V gene: TRBV6-5

CDR3 DNA: TGCGCCAGCAGTTCTGACAGGAACACTGAAGCTTTCTTT
CDR3 protein: CASSSDRNTEAFF
clone size: .
J gene: TRBJ1-1
D gene: .
V gene: TRBV10-1

CDR3 DNA: TGTGCCAGCAGTGCAACCGGGACACCCCTCTATGGCTACACCTTC
CDR3 protein: CASSATGTPLYGYTF
clone size: few
J gene: TRBJ1-2
D gene: .
V gene: TRBV6-1

CDR3 DNA: TGTGCCAGCAGCCAATTAAAGTCCGGGACCCAGTACTTC
CDR3 protein: CASSQLKSGTQYF
clone size: .
J gene: TRBJ2-5
D gene: .
V gene: TRBV14

CDR3 DNA: TGTGCCAGCAGCACTGGGACAGAACGGGGCAATCAGCCCCAGCATTTT
CDR3 protein: CASSTGTERGNQPQHF
clone size: .
J gene: TRBJ1-5
D gene: .
V gene: TRBV21-1

CDR3 DNA: TGTGCCAGTAGTCCGGGGACAGCAACTAATGAAAAACTGTTTTTT
CDR3 protein: CASSPGTATNEKLFF
clone size: .
J gene: TRBJ1-4
D gene: TRBD1
V gene: TRBV19

CDR3 DNA: TGCGCCAGCAGCTCTGGACAGGGAGGAGAAAAACTGTTTTTT
CDR3 protein: CASSSGQGGEKLFF
clone size: .
J gene: TRBJ1-4
D gene: TRBD1
V gene: TRBV5-1

CDR3 DNA: TGTGCCAGCAGTCCATCCATCGGGGTTGAGCAGTTCTTC
CDR3 protein: CASSPSIGVEQFF
clone size: .
J gene: TRBJ2-1
D gene: .
V gene: TRBV6-5

CDR3 DNA: TGCGCCAGCAGTGATCTAGCCGCTAGCACAGATACGCAGTATTTT
CDR3 protein: CASSDLAASTDTQYF
clone size: .
J gene: TRBJ2-3
D gene: .
V gene: TRBV10-1

CDR3 DNA: TGTGCCATCAGTGACTCGGGACAGGGGGCATTCGAGCAGTACTTC
CDR3 protein: CAISDSGQGAFEQYF
clone size: .
J gene: TRBJ2-7
D gene: TRBD1
V gene: TRBV10-3

CDR3 DNA: TGTGCCAGCAGACTAGCCTATAGCACCGGGGAGCTGTTTTTT
CDR3 protein: CASRLAYSTGELFF
clone size: few
J gene: TRBJ2-2
D gene: .
V gene: TRBV11-1

CDR3 DNA: TGTGCCAGCAGCTTAGAAGAGGACAGGGCGCAGTTCTTC
CDR3 protein: CASSLEEDRAQFF
clone size: few
J gene: TRBJ2-1
D gene: TRBD1
V gene: TRBV7-9

CDR3 DNA: TGCGCCAGCAGCTTGAGGCCTAGCGGGGAGCAAGAGACCCAGTACTTC
CDR3 protein: CASSLRPSGEQETQYF
clone size: .
J gene: TRBJ2-5
D gene: TRBD2
V gene: TRBV5-1

CDR3 DNA: TGTGCCAGCAGCCCTAGCGTGGGGCGGTACGAGCAGTACTTC
CDR3 protein: CASSPSVGRYEQYF
clone size: .
J gene: TRBJ2-7
D gene: .
V gene: TRBV9

CDR3 DNA: TGTGCCAGCTCGGAGGGGGGGCGAAATGAGCAGTTCTTC
CDR3 protein: CASSEGGRNEQFF
clone size: .
J gene: TRBJ2-1
D gene: .
V gene: TRBV18

CDR3 DNA: TGTGCCAGCAGTGAAACCGGTTCTTCACCCCTCCACTTT
CDR3 protein: CASSETGSSPLHF
clone size: few
J gene: TRBJ1-6
D gene: .
V gene: TRBV6-1

CDR3 DNA: TGTGCCAGCAGTTACGTCGGACAGGTCCAAGAGACCCAGTACTTC
CDR3 protein: CASSYVGQVQETQYF
clone size: few
J gene: TRBJ2-5
D gene: TRBD1
V gene: TRBV6-6